The 2 T cell receptor beta chains below all came from one sample that was sequenced in a study of blood T cells in healthy people across ages. A second PCR, run for roughly 6 to 11 cycles, used a sample-barcoded 5' primer plus a J-beta primer mix. TCRdb analysed the 5' RACE reads with MiXCR anew, one entry per CDR3 protein. The repertoire holds some 670,000 distinct CDR3 sequences, with more than 45% as singletons. Source material: blood. The receptors derive from an elderly woman in good health.

This clonotype was found once. The chain combines TRBV6-1 with TRBJ2-4, with TRBD2 as a possible D gene (6 bases). The end of the DNA fits TRBJ2-7 better, so the J call may be wrong. The CDR3 is 15 residues long. The germline V gene encodes CDR1 MNHNS and CDR2 SASEGT. CDR3 region: CASSEIGGLTYEQYF. The CDR3, as DNA: TGTGCCAGCAGTGAAATTGGGGGACTCACCTACGAGCAGTACTTC.

This clonotype occurred a few times. This CDR3 is CASSERTNTGELFF. Here the CDR3 DNA reads TGTGCCAGCAGTGAGCGGACTAACACCGGGGAGCTGTTTTTT. The rearrangement joins TRBV6-4 to TRBJ2-2, with D perhaps matching TRBD2 (5 bases). Trimming pared 3 bases from V and 2 bases from J, leaving 7 bases between. The CDR3 covers 14 residues. CDR1 is MRHNA and CDR2 is SNTAGT in the germline V gene.